The 13 T cell receptor beta chains given below trace back to one sample, sequenced in a study of a mutant IDH1 vaccine in newly diagnosed glioma. Clones were sequenced by immunoSEQ multiplex PCR, and TCRdb holds only the in-frame ones, with some missing. This table holds tens of thousands of clones, around four fifths found once. Time point: week 47, end of study. Each dose of the vaccine consisted of 300 ug of mutant IDH1 20-mer peptide, with topical imiquimod. The antigens for these receptors are not known. The sequencing used PBMCs, collected from a glioma patient whose treatment included an IDH1 peptide vaccine. The receptors derive from a middle-aged man with glioma.

V is TRBV5-4 and J is TRBJ2-3, with D unresolved. There are 13 residues in the CDR3. Germline V gene lookup returns CDR1 SGHNT and CDR2 YYREEE (reference sequence). V lost 0 bases to trimming and J lost 1 base, with 3 bases between them. This chain's CDR3 is CASSLDGTDTQYF. The CDR3 coding sequence is TGTGCCAGCAGCTTGGACGGCACAGATACGCAGTATTTT.

This chain joins TRBV5-6 and TRBJ2-5; TRBD2 matches at 10 bases. CDR3 length: 15 amino acids. Germline CDR1 reads SGHDT; CDR2 reads YYEEEE. Trimming removed 1 base from V and 1 base from J; junction bases left unmatched: 1. The CDR3: CASSLSGGAQETQYF. DNA for the CDR3: TGTGCCAGCAGCTTGAGCGGGGGGGCCCAAGAGACCCAGTACTTC.

This chain connects TRBV5-5 to TRBJ1-1; D is possibly TRBD1 (5 bases). The CDR3 totals 14 residues. Germline lookup yields CDR1 SGHKS and CDR2 YYEKEE (reference sequence). V shed 3 bases and J shed 7 bases, with 16 bases lying between them. CDR3 in amino acids: CASSSMDGAGEAFF. The CDR3 DNA follows: TGTGCCAGCAGCTCGATGGACGGGGCAGGTGAAGCTTTCTTT.

This rearrangement joins TRBV7-2 to TRBJ2-5, with 14 bases lining up with TRBD2. This CDR3 is built from 16 residues. The trim removed 3 bases at V and 6 bases at J, leaving 6 bases unmatched. Germline V gene data show CDR1 as SGHTA and CDR2 as FQGNSA. CDR3 residues: CASSLRLAGGQQTQYF. CDR3 DNA: TGTGCCAGCAGCTTGAGACTAGCGGGGGGGCAACAGACCCAGTACTTC.

The J gene is TRBJ2-1, the V gene TRBV7-2; the D is unclear. The germline gives CDR1 SGHTA, CDR2 FQGNSA. The CDR3 is 14 residues long. V lost 1 base, J lost 2 bases, and 6 bases lay in between. CDR3 nucleotide sequence: TGTGCCAGCAGCTTAGGTCGGGCCTACAATGAGCAGTTCTTC. This translates into CASSLGRAYNEQFF.

The rearrangement links TRBV18 to TRBJ1-2; the D gene is possibly TRBD1 (5 bases). The V gene's germline CDR1 is KGHSH and CDR2 LQKENI. The CDR3 is 13 residues long. V was trimmed by 2 bases and J by 7 bases, leaving 11 bases between them. CDR3 in amino acids: CASSPGGSFGYTF. The CDR3 bases are TGTGCCAGCTCACCAGGGGGATCCTTTGGCTACACCTTC. Complete variable domain (other parts from reference TRBV18 and TRBJ1-2): NAGVMQNPRHLVRRRGQEARLRCSPMKGHSHVYWYRQLPEEGLKFMVYLQKENIIDESGMPKERFSAEFPKEGPSILRIQQVVRGDSAAYFCASSPGGSFGYTFGSGTRLTVV.

The chain couples TRBV4-1 to TRBJ1-4; 8 bases map to TRBD1. The CDR3 is 17 amino acids. J lost 3 bases, V lost 4 bases, and 10 bases had no gene match. Germline-derived CDR1 and CDR2 are MGHRA and YSYEKL. The CDR3 here is CASSPRTGTVPNEKLFF. CDR3 nucleotides: TGCGCCAGCAGCCCTCGGACAGGGACGGTTCCTAATGAAAAACTGTTTTTT.

V and J are TRBV19 and TRBJ2-1; D is unclear. V lost 2 bases and J 4 bases, leaving 15 bases between the germline ends. CDR1 is LNHDA, CDR2 SQIVND, per germline (reference sequence). The CDR3 length is 16 residues. The CDR3 loop reads CASSITLQTTYNEQFF. The CDR3 nucleotides read TGTGCCAGTAGTATAACCTTACAGACAACTTACAATGAGCAGTTCTTC.

The rearrangement uses TRBV5-4 and TRBJ1-1; no reliable D call. Germline CDR1 is SGHNT and CDR2 is YYREEE (reference sequence). V was shortened by 0 bases and J by 1 base, with 10 bases between the two germline ends. The CDR3 has 15 residues. This CDR3 reads CASSLGVQKNTEAFF. In DNA, the CDR3 is TGTGCCAGCAGCTTGGGAGTTCAGAAGAACACTGAAGCTTTCTTT.

The chain employs TRBV28 and TRBJ2-5; D is unclear. The CDR3 has 10 residues. The V and J ends lost 8 bases and 3 bases respectively, with 4 bases between them. The V gene's germline CDR1 is MDHEN and CDR2 SYDVKM. The CDR3: CASYKETQYF. Written as DNA, the CDR3 is TGTGCCAGCTATAAAGAGACCCAGTACTTC.

The rearrangement joins TRBV9 to TRBJ2-5; TRBD1 matches at 9 bases. Germline-derived CDR1 and CDR2 are SGDLS and YYNGEE. The CDR3 runs to 15 residues. Trimming at V came to 3 bases and at J to 5 bases, leaving 8 bases not matched to a gene. The CDR3 nucleotides read TGTGCCAGCAGCGGGCCCGGGACAGGGAGGGAGACCCAGTACTTC. This gives the protein CASSGPGTGRETQYF. The whole variable domain, filled in from reference TRBV9 and TRBJ2-5, reads DSGVTQTPKHLITATGQRVTLRCSPRSGDLSVYWYQQSLDQGLQFLIQYYNGEERAKGNILERFSAQQFPDLHSELNLSSLELGDSALYFCASSGPGTGRETQYFGPGTRLLVL.

In DNA, the CDR3 is TGTGCCAGCAGTGAGGTGGGCACAGATACGCAGTATTTT. Amino acid sequence: CASSEVGTDTQYF. The chain combines TRBV2 with TRBJ2-3; no clear D gene. Germline CDR1 and CDR2: SNHLY and FYNNEI. V was shortened by 3 bases and J by 1 base, with 5 bases between the two germline ends. The CDR3 consists of 13 residues.

The chain carries TRBV5-8 and TRBJ1-3; D not certain. The CDR3 sequence is 15 residues long. The germline V gene has CDR1 SGHTS and CDR2 YDEGEE. Trimming shortened V by 2 bases and J by 0 bases, and 9 bases separated the two germline ends. In DNA form, the CDR3 reads TGTGCCAGCAGCTTAGGTAGTCGCTCTGGAAACACCATATATTTT. Protein: CASSLGSRSGNTIYF.